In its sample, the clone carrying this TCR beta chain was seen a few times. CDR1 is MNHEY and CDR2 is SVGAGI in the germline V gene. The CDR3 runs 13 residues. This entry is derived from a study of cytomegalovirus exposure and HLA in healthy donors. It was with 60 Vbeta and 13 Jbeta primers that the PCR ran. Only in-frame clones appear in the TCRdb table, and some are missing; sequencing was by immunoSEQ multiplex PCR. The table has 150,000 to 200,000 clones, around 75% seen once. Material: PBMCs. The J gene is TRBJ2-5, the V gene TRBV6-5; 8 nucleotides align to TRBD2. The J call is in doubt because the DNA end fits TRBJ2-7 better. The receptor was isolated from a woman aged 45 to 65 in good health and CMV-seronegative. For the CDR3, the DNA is TGTGCCAGCAGTGGGACTAGCTCCTACGAGCAGTACTTC. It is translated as CASSGTSSYEQYF.